A single sample is the source of the 31 T cell receptor beta chains below, sequenced in a study of cytomegalovirus exposure and HLA in healthy donors. With 60 Vbeta and 13 Jbeta primers, the PCR was carried out. Profiling relied on immunoSEQ multiplex PCR, and the TCRdb table lists in-frame clones only, not all of them. The data contain some 120,000 clones, approximately 80% of them seen just once; the ten biggest clones take up roughly 2.5%. The sequenced sample consisted of PBMCs. Receptors originate from a man aged 25-45 years in good health and CMV-seronegative.

The chain carries TRBV11-2 and TRBJ1-5, with a possible D match to TRBD1 (6 bases). V was clipped by 1 base and J by 2 bases, with 9 bases between them. Germline assignment: CDR1 SGHAT and CDR2 FQNNGV. The CDR3 sequence is 15 residues long. CDR3 residues: CASSLGAGGNQPQHF. CDR3 sequence (DNA): TGTGCCAGCAGCTTAGGGGCAGGGGGCAATCAGCCCCAGCATTTT. The variable domain in full, completed from reference TRBV11-2 and TRBJ1-5, reads EAGVAQSPRYKIIEKRQSVAFWCNPISGHATLYWYQQILGQGPKLLIQFQNNGVVDDSQLPKDRFSAERLKGVDSTLKIQPAKLEDSAVYLCASSLGAGGNQPQHFGDGTRLSIL.

The V call is TRBV4-2, the J call TRBJ2-7; D is ambiguous. Germline-derived CDR1 and CDR2 are LGHNA and YNFKEQ. V lost 1 base to trimming and J lost 0 bases, with 13 bases between them. The CDR3 is made up of 16 amino acids. CDR3 loop: CASSQVDGRLSYEQYF. The CDR3 DNA reads TGTGCCAGCAGCCAAGTAGACGGCAGACTCTCCTACGAGCAGTACTTC.

The CDR3 is CASSTRNYSNQPQHF. Here the CDR3 DNA reads TGTGCCAGCAGCACCAGGAATTATAGCAATCAGCCCCAGCATTTT. The V and J genes are TRBV5-6 and TRBJ1-5; D ambiguous. The CDR3 has 15 amino acids. Trimming removed 4 bases at V and 0 bases at J, with 11 bases between. Germline V gene lookup returns CDR1 SGHDT and CDR2 YYEEEE. The full variable domain, completed using reference TRBV5-6 and TRBJ1-5, is DAGVTQSPTHLIKTRGQQVTLRCSPKSGHDTVSWYQQALGQGPQFIFQYYEEEERQRGNFPDRFSGHQFPNYSSELNVNALLLGDSALYLCASSTRNYSNQPQHFGDGTRLSIL.

The gene calls are TRBV25-1 and TRBJ1-1; TRBD1 aligns across 7 bases. This CDR3 comprises 14 residues. CDR1 is MGHDK, CDR2 SYGVNS, per germline. The V gene end was trimmed by 5 bases and the J gene end by 4 bases; junction bases not matched to a gene: 7. In DNA form, the CDR3 reads TGTGCCAGCAGTCCACGACAGGGCGGCACTGAAGCTTTCTTT. It is translated as CASSPRQGGTEAFF.

This chain joins TRBV5-1 and TRBJ2-3; the match to TRBD2 covers 10 bases. Germline loops: CDR1 SGHRS, CDR2 YFSETQ. Unmatched junction bases numbered 4, after V lost 4 bases and J lost 2 bases. The CDR3 has 15 amino acids. CDR3 in amino acids: CASSPGLAHTDTQYF. CDR3 coding DNA: TGCGCCAGCAGCCCGGGACTAGCGCACACAGATACGCAGTATTTT.

The chain couples TRBV5-4 to TRBJ2-1; 9 bases fit TRBD2. CDR1 SGHNT and CDR2 YYREEE come from the germline V gene (reference sequence). V was pared by 2 bases and J by 4 bases, with 10 bases of the junction left unmatched. CDR3 length: 17 amino acids. The CDR3 here is CASSFSFAGGRYNEQFF. The CDR3 bases are TGTGCCAGCAGCTTTTCCTTCGCGGGAGGGCGGTACAATGAGCAGTTCTTC. Full variable domain (rest looked up from reference TRBV5-4 and TRBJ2-1): ETGVTQSPTHLIKTRGQQVTLRCSSQSGHNTVSWYQQALGQGPQFIFQYYREEENGRGNFPPRFSGLQFPNYSSELNVNALELDDSALYLCASSFSFAGGRYNEQFFGPGTRLTVL.

The CDR3 DNA reads TGCGCCAGCAGCCAAGCTTCCGGGACAGTGAACACTGAAGCTTTCTTT. Protein product: CASSQASGTVNTEAFF. J is TRBJ1-1 and V is TRBV4-1, with 7 bases identical to TRBD1. Germline V gene data show CDR1 as MGHRA and CDR2 as YSYEKL. V dropped 1 base and J dropped 0; count of bases not matched to a gene: 5. The length of the CDR3 is 16 residues.

This clone was counted only a few times. V and J are TRBV7-2 and TRBJ2-7, with 8 bases lining up with TRBD1. The CDR3 runs to 16 residues. The J segment lost 3 bases and the V segment lost 7 bases, leaving 14 bases of the junction unmatched. Germline V gene lookup returns CDR1 SGHTA and CDR2 FQGNSA. The CDR3 is CASTKQTGAGHYEQYF. CDR3 nucleotides: TGTGCCAGCACCAAACAGACAGGGGCAGGGCACTACGAGCAGTACTTC.

The CDR3 nucleotides read TGCAGCGTTACCGGGACAGGGACGGGCTACACCTTC. Translating gives CSVTGTGTGYTF. The chain carries TRBV29-1 and TRBJ1-2, with 9 bases aligning to TRBD1. CDR1 and CDR2 (germline): SQVTM, ANQGSEA. With 5 bases clipped from V and 8 bases from J, the junction kept 6 bases outside the gene matches. This CDR3 region has 12 residues.

This clone occurred once. The chain employs TRBV6-6 and TRBJ2-2; 7 bases line up with TRBD2. Trimming at V came to 7 bases and at J to 6 bases, leaving 11 bases not matched to a gene. CDR1 and CDR2 from the germline V gene are MNHNY and SVGAGI (reference sequence). The CDR3 loop spans 15 amino acids. The CDR3 is CASTTRAGVPGELFF. The DNA of the CDR3 is TGTGCCAGCACCACCCGGGCGGGAGTCCCCGGGGAGCTGTTTTTT.

The rearrangement joins TRBV28 to TRBJ2-7, with TRBD1 matching over 9 bases. There are 14 residues in the CDR3. V was clipped by 6 bases and J by 5 bases; unmatched bases: 8. The germline CDR1 and CDR2 sequences are MDHEN and SYDVKM. The CDR3 here is CASSLGQGWNEQYF. Here the CDR3 DNA reads TGTGCCAGCAGCCTGGGACAGGGTTGGAACGAGCAGTACTTC.

The chain recombines TRBV27 with TRBJ2-3; 8 positions match TRBD1. Germline lookup yields CDR1 MNHEY and CDR2 SMNVEV (reference sequence). Trimming at V came to 7 bases and at J to 3 bases, leaving 6 bases not matched to a gene. The CDR3 is 14 residues long. CDR3 loop: CASNQGAPTDTQYF. For the CDR3, the DNA is TGTGCCAGCAACCAGGGGGCGCCGACAGATACGCAGTATTTT.

The rearrangement joins TRBV5-6 to TRBJ2-3; TRBD2 aligns across 10 bases. V lost 4 bases and J lost 4; bases outside the gene matches: 3. The CDR3 contains 14 residues. CDR1 and CDR2 from the germline V gene are SGHDT and YYEEEE. The CDR3 DNA follows: TGTGCCAGCAGCCCAGCGGGAGGGCCAGATACGCAGTATTTT. Translated, it gives CASSPAGGPDTQYF.

The chain links TRBV7-9 to TRBJ2-7, with 13 bases lining up with TRBD2. The CDR3 is made up of 14 amino acids. Germline V gene sequence: CDR1 SEHNR, CDR2 FQNEAQ (reference sequence). V lost 0 bases to trimming and J lost 7 bases; unmatched junction nucleotides: 0. CDR3 amino acids: CASSLAGLAGEQYF. CDR3 DNA sequence: TGTGCCAGCAGCTTAGCGGGACTAGCGGGAGAGCAGTACTTC.

The CDR3 coding sequence is TGTGCCAGCAGTGCTACCACAGGGTCGGGCAATCAGCCCCAGCATTTT. Translated: CASSATTGSGNQPQHF. V and J are TRBV6-1 and TRBJ1-5, with D perhaps TRBD1 (6 bases). The CDR3 is made up of 16 amino acids. CDR1 and CDR2 from the germline V gene are MNHNS and SASEGT. Trimming pared 4 bases from V and 2 bases from J, leaving 15 bases between.

About this clone: The junction and the germline gene differ at one end; a read error may be behind it. J is TRBJ1-2 and V is TRBV4-1, with D possibly matching TRBD1 (5 bases). This CDR3 is built from 16 residues. CDR1 and CDR2 from the germline V gene are MGHRA and YSYEKL. This CDR3 reads CASSQDRGGNNYGYPF. The CDR3 nucleotides are TGCGCCAGCAGCCAAGATCGGGGGGGGAACAACTATGGCTACCCCTTC.

Details on this clone: This sample includes further DNA sequences coding for the same CDR3. CDR3 in DNA: TGCGCCAGCAGCTTGGGAGGGCAACGGGGGGATGGCTACACCTTC. Translation: CASSLGGQRGDGYTF. The chain recombines TRBV5-1 with TRBJ1-2, with D possibly matching TRBD1 (5 bases). The CDR3 totals 15 residues. With 0 bases removed from V and 6 bases from J, the gap between germline ends came to 15 bases. Germline CDR1 is SGHRS and CDR2 is YFSETQ. The full variable domain, with the rest looked up from reference TRBV5-1 and TRBJ1-2, is KAGVTQTPRYLIKTRGQQVTLSCSPISGHRSVSWYQQTPGQGLQFLFEYFSETQRNKGNFPGRFSGRQFSNSRSEMNVSTLELGDSALYLCASSLGGQRGDGYTFGSGTRLTVV.

V usage is TRBV27 and J usage is TRBJ2-7; no firm D call. V lost 6 bases, J lost 0 bases, and 12 bases lay in between. The CDR3 runs to 14 residues. Per the germline V gene, CDR1 is MNHEY and CDR2 is SMNVEV (reference sequence). The CDR3: CASSPEQHSYEQYF. Written as DNA, the CDR3 is TGTGCCAGCAGCCCGGAACAGCACTCCTACGAGCAGTACTTC.

V and J are TRBV2 and TRBJ2-6; tentative D call: TRBD1 (6 bases). Germline V gene data show CDR1 as SNHLY and CDR2 as FYNNEI. Trimming took 8 bases from V and 1 from J, leaving 15 bases between them. There are 16 residues in the CDR3. CDR3 in DNA: TGTGCCAGCTACTCGACAGGAACGTCTGGGGCCAACGTCCTGACTTTC. It specifies CASYSTGTSGANVLTF.

With respect to this clone: The missing conserved phenylalanine or tryptophan at the end of this CDR3 makes a read error likely. V is TRBV4-1 and J is TRBJ2-7, with TRBD2 matching over 9 bases. Looked up from germline, CDR1 is MGHRA and CDR2 is YSYEKL. V shed 0 bases, J shed 3 bases, and the junction held 0 bases outside the gene matches. The CDR3 runs 14 residues. CDR3 DNA: TGCGCCAGCAGCCAAGATAGCGGGAGCTACGAGCAGTACCTC. Protein: CASSQDSGSYEQYL.

The V and J genes are TRBV13 and TRBJ2-7; D is unresolved. This CDR3 has 13 residues. The germline V gene encodes CDR1 PRHDT and CDR2 FYEKMQ (reference sequence). V was cut by 2 bases and J by 7 bases, with 12 bases left in between. In DNA, the CDR3 is TGTGCCAGCAGCTTAAAGTGGCCCGGGGAGCAGTACTTC. Residues: CASSLKWPGEQYF.

This clone has only one observation. The chain has TRBV18 and TRBJ2-3; TRBD1 might be the D (6 bases). CDR1 is KGHSH, CDR2 LQKENI, per germline. The V and J ends lost 3 bases and 8 bases respectively, with 12 bases between them. This CDR3 has 13 amino acids. For the CDR3, the DNA is TGTGCCAGCTCACCCGGGACACTGGCTACGCAGTATTTT. It translates to CASSPGTLATQYF.

The CDR3 region is CASSVDELAGETQYF. The CDR3, as DNA: TGTGCCAGCAGCGTAGACGAACTAGCGGGAGAGACCCAGTACTTC. The V and J genes are TRBV9 and TRBJ2-5; 9 bases are shared with TRBD2. V shed 0 bases, J shed 4 bases, and the junction held 4 bases outside the gene matches. Germline-derived CDR1 and CDR2 are SGDLS and YYNGEE. The length of the CDR3 is 15 residues.

The chain couples TRBV7-8 to TRBJ2-4, with D possibly being TRBD2 (6 bases). Germline V gene sequence: CDR1 SGHVS, CDR2 FQNEAQ. The CDR3 consists of 19 residues. The ends were cut back, 1 base at V and 2 bases at J, with 21 bases in the middle. CDR3 nucleotide sequence: TGTGCCAGCAGCTTAGTGAGTGGATCGGGGGAGGAAACCAAAAACATTCAGTACTTC. It encodes CASSLVSGSGEETKNIQYF.

V gene TRBV28 combines with J gene TRBJ1-1; a weak D match, TRBD1 (5 bases). This CDR3 region has 15 residues. The germline V and J ends were trimmed by 4 bases and 0 bases, with 12 bases remaining between them. Germline V lookup: CDR1 MDHEN, CDR2 SYDVKM. The CDR3 sequence: CASSWRGPLNTEAFF. As DNA, the CDR3 is TGTGCCAGCAGTTGGAGGGGTCCACTGAACACTGAAGCTTTCTTT. Combining the CDR3 with reference TRBV28 and TRBJ1-1 gives the whole variable domain DVKVTQSSRYLVKRTGEKVFLECVQDMDHENMFWYRQDPGLGLRLIYFSYDVKMKEKGDIPEGYSVSREKKERFSLILESASTNQTSMYLCASSWRGPLNTEAFFGQGTRLTVV.

This chain joins TRBV6-5 and TRBJ2-7, with D perhaps TRBD2 (7 bases). The CDR3 has 13 residues. Germline V gives CDR1 MNHEY, CDR2 SVGAGI. V lost 5 bases to trimming and J lost 6 bases, with 14 bases between them. CDR3 bases: TGTGCCAGCAGTCCTCTAGGGGGGGCCGAGCAGTACTTC. It is translated as CASSPLGGAEQYF.

V usage is TRBV9 and J usage is TRBJ2-7; D possibly corresponds to TRBD2 (5 bases). CDR1 and CDR2 (germline): SGDLS, YYNGEE. Trimming shortened V by 4 bases and J by 3 bases, and 11 bases separated the two germline ends. This CDR3 comprises 13 residues. CDR3 sequence reads: CASSRDPLYEQYF. CDR3 DNA sequence: TGTGCCAGCAGCCGGGATCCGCTCTACGAGCAGTACTTC.

The CDR3 spells CASMGGNAGANVLTF. CDR3 coding DNA: TGCGCCAGCATGGGAGGGAATGCTGGGGCCAACGTCCTGACTTTC. The genes are TRBV5-1 and TRBJ2-6, with TRBD2 identical over 7 bases. The germline V gene has CDR1 SGHRS and CDR2 YFSETQ. The ends lost 6 bases at V and 2 bases at J; junction bases unmatched: 5. The CDR3 consists of 15 residues.

The chain couples TRBV7-8 to TRBJ1-4, with D maybe TRBD1 (5 bases). Trimming pared 2 bases from V and 6 bases from J, leaving 10 bases between. The germline V gene has CDR1 SGHVS and CDR2 FQNEAQ. There are 14 residues in the CDR3. The CDR3 protein is CASSLSGYDEKLFF. As DNA, the CDR3 is TGTGCCAGCAGCTTATCAGGGTATGATGAAAAACTGTTTTTT. Full variable domain (outside the CDR3, taken from reference TRBV7-8 and TRBJ1-4): GAGVSQSPRYKVAKRGQDVALRCDPISGHVSLFWYQQALGQGPEFLTYFQNEAQLDKSGLPSDRFFAERPEGSVSTLKIQRTQQEDSAVYLCASSLSGYDEKLFFGSGTQLSVL.

The V and J genes are TRBV4-1 and TRBJ2-6; the D gene is possibly TRBD1 (6 bases). The germline gives CDR1 MGHRA, CDR2 YSYEKL. The V end lost 1 base, the J end lost 0 bases, and 13 bases lay between the germline ends. The CDR3 covers 18 residues. The CDR3 is CASSQGGQLSSGANVLTF. As DNA, the CDR3 is TGCGCCAGCAGCCAAGGCGGACAGCTCAGCTCTGGGGCCAACGTCCTGACTTTC.

This chain uses TRBV19 with TRBJ1-5; the match to TRBD1 covers 8 bases. Germline V CDR1 and CDR2: LNHDA, SQIVND (reference sequence). This CDR3 spans 12 amino acids. V lost 8 bases to trimming and J lost 7 bases; unmatched junction nucleotides: 4. This CDR3 reads CASQQGGQPQHF. The CDR3 nucleotides are TGTGCCAGTCAACAGGGGGGACAGCCCCAGCATTTT.